These T cell receptor beta chains were read from a single sample in a study of shared clonotypes between healthy human individuals. Libraries were prepared by immunoSEQ multiplex PCR; TCRdb keeps only in-frame clonotypes and omits some of them. The data contain some 900,000 clones, approximately 76% of them singletons. The sequenced sample was memory CD4+ T cells sorted from blood. Receptors originate from a man younger than 35 in good health. Both conserved end residues are part of each CDR3. The D gene is left open where the match is weak. Some rows have no size entry. The others give once, few or many, or a class for an expanded clone.

len: 17; j_gene: TRBJ2-3; d_gene: TRBD2; abundance: .; v_gene: TRBV11-2; CDR3aa: CASSLTLAGGGTDTQYF; CDR3nt: TGTGCCAGCAGCCTTACACTAGCGGGAGGTGGGACAGATACGCAGTATTTT
len: 15; j_gene: TRBJ1-3; d_gene: TRBD1; abundance: .; v_gene: TRBV30; CDR3aa: CAWSEQGAISNTIYF; CDR3nt: TGTGCCTGGAGTGAACAGGGGGCAATTAGTAACACCATATATTTT
len: 16; j_gene: TRBJ2-3; d_gene: TRBD1; abundance: .; v_gene: TRBV10-2; CDR3aa: CASSGPGTGVSDTQYF; CDR3nt: TGCGCCAGCAGTGGTCCCGGGACAGGGGTTTCGGATACGCAGTATTTT
len: 13; j_gene: TRBJ2-5; d_gene: .; abundance: .; v_gene: TRBV5-1; CDR3aa: CASSLAGRETQYF; CDR3nt: TGCGCCAGCAGCTTGGCCGGAAGGGAGACCCAGTACTTC
len: 16; j_gene: TRBJ2-7; d_gene: TRBD1; abundance: .; v_gene: TRBV5-8; CDR3aa: CASSRWGGDRDYEQYF; CDR3nt: TGTGCCAGCAGTCGCTGGGGGGGGGACAGGGACTACGAGCAGTACTTC
len: 14; j_gene: TRBJ1-4; d_gene: TRBD1; abundance: few; v_gene: TRBV25-1; CDR3aa: CASTFQGAGEKLFF; CDR3nt: TGTGCCAGTACCTTCCAGGGGGCGGGTGAAAAACTGTTTTTT
len: 14; j_gene: TRBJ1-1; d_gene: TRBD1; abundance: few; v_gene: TRBV27; CDR3aa: CASSSRTGNTEAFF; CDR3nt: TGTGCCAGCAGTTCCCGGACAGGTAACACTGAAGCTTTCTTT
len: 14; j_gene: TRBJ1-2; d_gene: TRBD1; abundance: .; v_gene: TRBV6-1; CDR3aa: CASSENRGREGYTF; CDR3nt: TGTGCCAGCAGTGAGAACAGGGGGCGCGAAGGCTACACCTTC
len: 14; j_gene: TRBJ2-7; d_gene: .; abundance: few; v_gene: TRBV13; CDR3aa: CASSLVSRPHEQYF; CDR3nt: TGTGCCAGCAGCTTAGTCTCACGGCCCCACGAGCAGTACTTC
len: 16; j_gene: TRBJ1-1; d_gene: TRBD1; abundance: .; v_gene: TRBV6-5; CDR3aa: CASSYSTGTGRTEAFF; CDR3nt: TGTGCCAGCAGTTACTCCACCGGGACAGGGCGGACTGAAGCTTTCTTT
len: 15; j_gene: TRBJ1-5; d_gene: .; abundance: .; v_gene: TRBV30; CDR3aa: CAWSVPRDGNQPQHF; CDR3nt: TGTGCCTGGAGTGTACCCAGGGACGGCAATCAGCCCCAGCATTTT
len: 12; j_gene: TRBJ2-5; d_gene: .; abundance: .; v_gene: TRBV7-2; CDR3aa: CASSSSSETQYF; CDR3nt: TGTGCCAGCAGCTCTAGCTCTGAGACCCAGTACTTC
len: 14; j_gene: TRBJ2-3; d_gene: TRBD2; abundance: .; v_gene: TRBV2; CDR3aa: CASITAGGTDTQYF; CDR3nt: TGTGCCAGCATAACCGCGGGGGGGACAGATACGCAGTATTTT
len: 15; j_gene: TRBJ2-3; d_gene: TRBD1; abundance: few; v_gene: TRBV7-2; CDR3aa: CASSPQGFSTDTQYF; CDR3nt: TGTGCCAGCAGTCCACAGGGGTTCAGCACAGATACGCAGTATTTT
len: 13; j_gene: TRBJ1-2; d_gene: .; abundance: .; v_gene: TRBV11-2; CDR3aa: CASSLGQTYGYTF; CDR3nt: TGTGCCAGCAGCTTAGGACAGACATATGGCTACACCTTC
len: 18; j_gene: TRBJ2-5; d_gene: TRBD1; abundance: once; v_gene: TRBV15; CDR3aa: CATSSQGQGWLGRETQYF; CDR3nt: TGTGCCACCAGCAGCCAAGGACAGGGCTGGTTAGGTCGGGAGACCCAGTACTTC
len: 15; j_gene: TRBJ1-4; d_gene: TRBD1; abundance: .; v_gene: TRBV28; CDR3aa: CASSSPGQGGEKLFF; CDR3nt: TGTGCCAGCAGCTCGCCCGGACAGGGAGGAGAAAAACTGTTTTTT
len: 14; j_gene: TRBJ1-2; d_gene: .; abundance: .; v_gene: TRBV27; CDR3aa: CASSLSLGGGGYTF; CDR3nt: TGTGCCAGCAGTTTATCCCTCGGGGGAGGTGGCTACACCTTC
len: 14; j_gene: TRBJ2-1; d_gene: .; abundance: .; v_gene: TRBV29-1; CDR3aa: CSAASGAAYNEQFF; CDR3nt: TGCAGCGCCGCGTCAGGGGCCGCCTACAATGAGCAGTTCTTC
len: 16; j_gene: TRBJ2-1; d_gene: TRBD2; abundance: .; v_gene: TRBV7-8; CDR3aa: CASSPSGLAGDNEQFF; CDR3nt: TGTGCCAGCAGCCCTTCGGGACTAGCGGGGGACAATGAGCAGTTCTTC
len: 17; j_gene: TRBJ2-1; d_gene: TRBD1; abundance: once; v_gene: TRBV9; CDR3aa: CASSVALGQGVPNEQFF; CDR3nt: TGTGCCAGCAGCGTAGCTCTCGGACAGGGGGTACCCAATGAGCAGTTCTTC
len: 15; j_gene: TRBJ2-1; d_gene: .; abundance: .; v_gene: TRBV7-9; CDR3aa: CASSFTGTSNNEQFF; CDR3nt: TGTGCCAGCAGCTTTACCGGGACTTCTAACAATGAGCAGTTCTTC
len: 14; j_gene: TRBJ1-2; d_gene: .; abundance: .; v_gene: TRBV7-2; CDR3aa: CASSFRQGSAGYTF; CDR3nt: TGTGCCAGCAGCTTCCGGCAGGGATCGGCTGGCTACACCTTC
len: 17; j_gene: TRBJ1-5; d_gene: .; abundance: .; v_gene: TRBV6-1; CDR3aa: CASSEGLQEGGNQPQHF; CDR3nt: TGTGCCAGCAGTGAAGGACTCCAGGAAGGAGGCAATCAGCCCCAGCATTTT
len: 16; j_gene: TRBJ2-3; d_gene: .; abundance: .; v_gene: TRBV7-9; CDR3aa: CASTVYPGPSRDTQYF; CDR3nt: TGTGCCAGCACCGTATACCCGGGCCCTAGCCGAGATACGCAGTATTTT
len: 14; j_gene: TRBJ1-3; d_gene: .; abundance: .; v_gene: TRBV30; CDR3aa: CAWSITGSRNTIYF; CDR3nt: TGTGCCTGGAGTATAACAGGGTCCAGAAACACCATATATTTT
len: 16; j_gene: TRBJ2-3; d_gene: .; abundance: .; v_gene: TRBV5-1; CDR3aa: CASSLEGAGTADTQYF; CDR3nt: TGCGCCAGCAGCTTGGAGGGGGCGGGAACGGCAGATACGCAGTATTTT
len: 14; j_gene: TRBJ2-3; d_gene: .; abundance: many; v_gene: TRBV9; CDR3aa: CASSVRGGTDTQYF; CDR3nt: TGTGCCAGCAGCGTGAGGGGTGGCACAGATACGCAGTATTTT
len: 13; j_gene: TRBJ2-7; d_gene: .; abundance: .; v_gene: TRBV28; CDR3aa: CASSSGQSYEQYF; CDR3nt: TGTGCCAGCAGTTCCGGACAGTCCTACGAGCAGTACTTC
len: 15; j_gene: TRBJ2-1; d_gene: TRBD2; abundance: .; v_gene: TRBV30; CDR3aa: CAWTPDLGGDNEQFF; CDR3nt: TGTGCCTGGACCCCCGACTTGGGGGGGGATAATGAGCAGTTCTTC
len: 13; j_gene: TRBJ2-5; d_gene: .; abundance: .; v_gene: TRBV7-2; CDR3aa: CASSYASAETQYF; CDR3nt: TGTGCCAGCAGCTATGCGTCGGCAGAGACCCAGTACTTC
len: 16; j_gene: TRBJ1-6; d_gene: .; abundance: .; v_gene: TRBV6-1; CDR3aa: CASSGRAGAPHSPLHF; CDR3nt: TGTGCCAGCAGTGGGAGAGCAGGCGCACCTCATTCACCCCTCCACTTT
len: 14; j_gene: TRBJ2-3; d_gene: TRBD1; abundance: once; v_gene: TRBV2; CDR3aa: CASSETGGPDTQYF; CDR3nt: TGTGCCAGCAGTGAAACAGGGGGGCCAGATACGCAGTATTTT
len: 15; j_gene: TRBJ1-2; d_gene: .; abundance: .; v_gene: TRBV6-1; CDR3aa: CASSEVTLLNYGYTF; CDR3nt: TGTGCCAGCAGTGAAGTGACTCTCCTAAACTATGGCTACACCTTC
len: 14; j_gene: TRBJ2-7; d_gene: .; abundance: .; v_gene: TRBV6-1; CDR3aa: CASKDQGSSYEQYF; CDR3nt: TGTGCCAGCAAGGACCAGGGTAGCTCCTACGAGCAGTACTTC
len: 16; j_gene: TRBJ2-1; d_gene: TRBD2; abundance: .; v_gene: TRBV10-3; CDR3aa: CAISESGTSGSNEQFF; CDR3nt: TGTGCCATCAGTGAGTCTGGGACTAGCGGGTCCAATGAGCAGTTCTTC